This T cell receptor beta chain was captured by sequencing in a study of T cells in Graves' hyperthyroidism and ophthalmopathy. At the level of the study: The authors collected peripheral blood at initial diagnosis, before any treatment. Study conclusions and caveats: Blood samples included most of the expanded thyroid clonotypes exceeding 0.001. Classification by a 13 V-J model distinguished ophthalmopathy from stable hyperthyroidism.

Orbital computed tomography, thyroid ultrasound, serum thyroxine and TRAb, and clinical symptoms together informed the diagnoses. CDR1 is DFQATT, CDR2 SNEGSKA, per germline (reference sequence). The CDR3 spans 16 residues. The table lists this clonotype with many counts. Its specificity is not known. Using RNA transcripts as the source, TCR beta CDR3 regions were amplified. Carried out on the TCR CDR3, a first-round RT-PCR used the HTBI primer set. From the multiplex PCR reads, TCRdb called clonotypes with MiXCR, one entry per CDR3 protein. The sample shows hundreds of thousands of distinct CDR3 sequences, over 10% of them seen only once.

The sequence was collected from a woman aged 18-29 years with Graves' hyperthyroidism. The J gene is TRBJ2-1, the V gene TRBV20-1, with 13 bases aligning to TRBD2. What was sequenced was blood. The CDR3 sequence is CRGTSGIRLGSNEQFF. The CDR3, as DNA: TGCAGGGGGACTAGCGGGATAAGGCTCGGGAGCAATGAGCAGTTCTTC.